The present entry profiles one T cell receptor (beta chain) with its context. The sample comes from a study of cytomegalovirus exposure and HLA in healthy donors. Study at large: A later analysis reported the 100 to 150 validation repertoires used the same platform as the 500 to 800 first-cohort repertoires.

Produced via immunoSEQ multiplex PCR; TCRdb's table is partial and in-frame only. This table holds roughly 200,000 clones, around nine tenths found once. The CDR3 runs 13 residues. Germline-derived CDR1 and CDR2 are MNHNS and SASEGT. The V end was cut by 7 bases, the J end by 4 bases, with 8 bases between. The J gene is TRBJ1-6, the V gene TRBV6-1, with D uncertain. The sequenced sample consisted of PBMCs. The sequence derives from a man younger than 40 in good health and CMV-seropositive. CDR3 region: CASMTSYNSPLHF. Here the CDR3 DNA reads TGTGCCAGCATGACCAGTTATAATTCACCCCTCCACTTT.